This is a list of T cell receptor beta chains from one sample in a study of early T cells in non-severe SARS-CoV-2 infection. TCRdb fed the 5' RACE reads into MiXCR, producing one record per CDR3 protein. The sample records around 27,000 distinct CDR3 sequences, around 6% being singletons. Material: whole blood. These receptors all stem from an adult who was a healthcare worker with PCR-confirmed SARS-CoV-2 infection or an uninfected control (not recorded which). CDR3s include the opening cysteine and the closing phenylalanine or tryptophan. Each record gives: V gene, J gene, CDR3 protein.

TRBV7-2,TRBJ1-1,CASSLRGGGNTEAFF
TRBV20-1,TRBJ2-5,CSARGGGYQETQYF
TRBV10-3,TRBJ1-4,CAISEKQGNEKLFF
TRBV20-1,TRBJ2-3,CSARDGLAGEIDTQYF
TRBV4-3,TRBJ2-1,CASSQGTSGYNEQFF
TRBV19,TRBJ2-1,CASGKLTSGSQEQFF
TRBV20-1,TRBJ2-3,CSARDGLAGSTDTQYF
TRBV5-1,TRBJ2-7,CASSTGDRAYEQYF
TRBV20-1,TRBJ2-6,CSARVRPGANVLTF
TRBV20-1,TRBJ1-2,CSASRDRVSGYTF
TRBV29-1,TRBJ2-3,CSAGTSGDTQYF
TRBV29-1,TRBJ1-1,CSVEVGMNTEAFF